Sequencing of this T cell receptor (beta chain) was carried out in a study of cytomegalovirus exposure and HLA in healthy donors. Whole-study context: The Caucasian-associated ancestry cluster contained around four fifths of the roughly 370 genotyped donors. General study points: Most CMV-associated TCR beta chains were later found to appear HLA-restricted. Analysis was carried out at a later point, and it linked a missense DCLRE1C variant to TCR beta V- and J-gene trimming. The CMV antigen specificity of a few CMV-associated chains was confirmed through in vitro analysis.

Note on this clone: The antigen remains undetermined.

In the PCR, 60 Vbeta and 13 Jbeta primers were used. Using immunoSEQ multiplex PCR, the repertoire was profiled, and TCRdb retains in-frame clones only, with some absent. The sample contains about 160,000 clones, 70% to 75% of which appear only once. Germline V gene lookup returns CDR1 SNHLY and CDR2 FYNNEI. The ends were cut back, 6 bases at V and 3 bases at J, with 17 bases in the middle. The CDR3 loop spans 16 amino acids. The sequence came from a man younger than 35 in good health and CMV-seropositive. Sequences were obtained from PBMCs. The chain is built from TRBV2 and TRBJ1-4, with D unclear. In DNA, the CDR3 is TGTGCCAGCAGCTCGAGGCTGCCCACGGCTAATGAAAAACTGTTTTTT. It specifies CASSSRLPTANEKLFF.